This T cell receptor beta chain was captured in a study of technical replicates of blood from a handful of donors. Sequencing was performed with immunoSEQ multiplex PCR; in TCRdb, only in-frame clones are kept and a portion is missing. The sample holds under 80,000 clones, approximately 91% seen once. CDR3 length: 14 amino acids. The germline V gene encodes CDR1 SNHLY and CDR2 FYNNEI. The ends were cut back, 4 bases at V and 2 bases at J, with 12 bases in the middle. Sequencing was carried out using T cells isolated from PBMCs. The chain recombines TRBV2 with TRBJ2-7; weak D call: TRBD2 (5 bases). The clonotype was recovered from a human donor in good health. Some clones in this sample may be carry-over from other donors' samples. This chain's CDR3 is CASSGGGFTYEQYF. The CDR3 bases are TGTGCCAGCAGTGGAGGCGGGTTTACCTACGAGCAGTACTTC.